These T cell receptor beta chains were read from a single sample in a study of response to subunit inactivated influenza vaccine. Each CDR3 protein is one row after TCRdb ran MiXCR on the RT-PCR reads. This table holds 610,000 or so distinct CDR3 sequences, approximately 14% found once. The sample consisted of PBMCs from blood, taken about 13 days after vaccination. The source of these receptors is a man aged 45-60 years who received an inactivated influenza vaccine. CDR3s include the opening cysteine and the closing phenylalanine or tryptophan.

TRBJ1-1 | TRBV14 | CASSQDYRLMNTEAFF
TRBJ1-1 | TRBV10-3 | CAISEDRGSAEAFF
TRBJ2-1 | TRBV7-2 | CASSLDQGYNEQFF
TRBJ2-7 | TRBV12-3/TRBV12-4 | CASSSPRTVSYEQYF
TRBJ2-2 | TRBV19 | CASSMRTSLSTGELFF
TRBJ2-5 | TRBV6-5 | CASSYSPGAGETQHF
TRBJ1-2 | TRBV5-1 | CASSLEQKYGYTF
TRBJ1-2 | TRBV7-9 | CASSQTGTMIYGYTF
TRBJ2-3 | TRBV29-1 | CSVRLAGTTDTQYF
TRBJ1-6 | TRBV23-1 | CASSQDPGTERSPLHF
TRBJ2-2 | TRBV6-1 | CASSETSGITGELFF
TRBJ1-4 | TRBV7-2 | CASSLGSVNEKLFF
TRBJ2-1 | TRBV2 | CASSRTSGRNEQFF
TRBJ2-6 | TRBV5-5 | CASSWGSGNSGANVLTF